A few counts support the clone carrying this T cell receptor beta chain. This entry comes from a study of blood T cells in healthy people across ages. Primers used in a second PCR of about 7 to 11 cycles were a sample-barcoded 5' primer and a J-beta primer mix. TCRdb itself ran the 5' RACE reads through MiXCR, one entry per CDR3 protein. The sample records hundreds of thousands of distinct CDR3 sequences, around 24% being singletons. There are 15 residues in the CDR3. Germline V lookup: CDR1 KGHDR, CDR2 SFDVKD. Trimming took 4 bases from V and 6 from J; bases not matched to a gene: 8. These records were also assigned to another study, of T cells of mothers and their children. That source reports: Donors were a few healthy Caucasian mothers and their six children. In both related and unrelated pairs, TCR recombination output is shaped similarly by thymic selection.

The sample consisted of blood. The source of this sequence is a boy aged 10-17 years in good health. The chain carries TRBV24-1 and TRBJ1-2; TRBD1 aligns across 9 bases. The CDR3, as DNA: TGTGCCACCAGTGAATTTACAGGGGGCGTCGATGGCTACACCTTC. This gives the protein CATSEFTGGVDGYTF.